The clone carrying this TCR beta chain turned up a few times. MiXCR was run by TCRdb on the 5' RACE reads, yielding one entry per CDR3 protein. This table has 450,000 or so distinct CDR3 sequences, 15% to 20% appearing once. This sample stems from a study of T-cell memory formation after mild COVID-19. The V segment lost 5 bases and the J segment 4 bases; nucleotides outside the gene matches: 6. The CDR3 covers 16 residues. From germline, CDR1 is MNHEY and CDR2 SVGEGT. Specimen: PBMCs or a T cell subset sorted from them (not recorded which). The TCR sequence derives from an adult woman who had mild COVID-19 (a few samples of this study predate the infection). Cell type and time point are not known. The J gene is TRBJ2-3, the V gene TRBV6-2 or TRBV6-3; TRBD2 matches 13 bases. Here the CDR3 reads CASSETSGRSSDTQYF. CDR3 nucleotides: TGTGCCAGCAGTGAGACTAGCGGGAGGTCATCAGATACGCAGTATTTT.